This TCR beta chain was retrieved from a study of T cell clonotyping in hematopoietic cell transplantation (dated by TCRdb to the early 2020s). Broadly, across the study: A total of over 130 blood samples were gathered in the study from fewer than 40 consecutive transplant recipients along with their related donors. Patient recruitment ran from late 2015 to early 2017, and follow-up continued until September 2020 or death.

Concerning this clone: Its antigen has not been determined. Per-nucleotide qualities are absent, and no much larger clonotype sits a single base away.

The immunoSEQ assay, a bias-controlled multiplex PCR with V- and J-specific primers, was used to amplify TCR beta CDR3 regions from genomic DNA. A proprietary barcode and Illumina adapter sequences were added to the CDR3 amplicons in a second PCR step. An Illumina MiSeq instrument was used to sequence the CDR3 libraries. The original methods were these. Export and quality control were handled in immunoSEQ Analyzer 3.0, while downstream analyses relied on R Bioconductor and Immunarch. Only productive rearrangements within the normalized downsampled data set were used in the calculation of repertoire metrics. Clonotypes larger than 5 templates in the normalized cohort were defined as pathologically expanded. The Inverse Simpson Index served as the measure of repertoire diversity. To capture all clonotypes, CMV-specificity analyses were performed on the non-normalized data set. Imported from immuneACCESS, the table was reduced by TCRdb to in-frame sequences with V and J called. These copies leave out some clones; in studies compared against another copy, an unresolved V gene accounts for under half, and the cause of the remainder is not known. The V and J calls and the clone size are those of that table, but D and trimming were determined from the DNA. This sample gives more than 65,000 clones in total; approximately 94% of them show up just once. The leading ten clones occupy 1.6% of the sample.

In the germline V gene, CDR1 corresponds to MGHDK and CDR2 to SYGVNS. V trim: 4 bases; J trim: 5 bases; unmatched bases: 6. Including cysteine and phenylalanine, the CDR3 has 15 amino acids. The entry retains the CDR3 DNA only, 45 bases that are in frame from base 1. Points the paper makes about the study in general: Donor and pretransplant recipient Inverse Simpson Index values predicted broader posttransplant TCR repertoire diversity. Overlap with donor repertoires was found for only a small fraction of recipient repertoires, with over 97% found to appear de novo at the given depth. After transplant, TCR diversity in recipients dropped, and pathologically expanded clonotypes climbed progressively between day 30 and day 180. The sample size was limited and the cells went unsorted, which meant the CD4 and CD8 repertoire contributions could not be told apart.

Blood samples for TCR beta sequencing were given by related transplant donors. Using Nuclei Lysis Solution, genomic DNA was extracted from unfractionated peripheral blood mononuclear cells that were either fresh or cryopreserved. The sequenced sample was peripheral blood mononuclear cells. This TCR derives from a man between 45 and 60 years old in good health. Some clones in this sample may be carry-over from other donors' samples. The chain links TRBV25-1 with TRBJ1-4, and 8 junctional nucleotides match TRBD1. The base sequence is TGTGCCAGCAGTGCTTCAGGGGGCTGGAATGAAAAACTGTTTTTT. Its translation reads: CASSASGGWNEKLFF. Extended through the reference TRBV25-1 and TRBJ1-4 proteins, this CDR3 yields the full variable domain: EADIYQTPRYLVIGTGKKITLECSQTMGHDKMYWYQQDPGMELHLIHYSYGVNSTEKGDLSSESTVSRIRTEHFPLTLESARPSHTSQYLCASSASGGWNEKLFFGSGTQLSVL.